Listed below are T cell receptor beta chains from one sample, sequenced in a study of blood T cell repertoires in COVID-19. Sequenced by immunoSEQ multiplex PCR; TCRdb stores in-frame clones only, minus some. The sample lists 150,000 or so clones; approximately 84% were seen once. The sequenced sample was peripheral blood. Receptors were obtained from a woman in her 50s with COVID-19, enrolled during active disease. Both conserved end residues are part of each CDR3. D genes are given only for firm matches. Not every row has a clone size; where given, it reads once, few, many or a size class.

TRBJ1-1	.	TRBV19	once	TGTGCCAGTAGTATAGCCCAGAACACTGAAGCTTTCTTT	CASSIAQNTEAFF
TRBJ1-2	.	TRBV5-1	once	TGCGCCAGCAGCCCTCGGGGGGAGACTTTCTATGGCTACACCTTC	CASSPRGETFYGYTF
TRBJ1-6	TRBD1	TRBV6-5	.	TGTGCCAGCAGGGGACAGGGGGCAAATAATTCACCCCTCCACTTT	CASRGQGANNSPLHF
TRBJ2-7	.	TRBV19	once	TGTGCCAGTAGTAGTTTTCACGGTTCTTACGAGCAGTACTTC	CASSSFHGSYEQYF
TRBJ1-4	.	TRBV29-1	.	TGCAGCGTTGGAGGGGGTAATGAAAAACTGTTTTTT	CSVGGGNEKLFF
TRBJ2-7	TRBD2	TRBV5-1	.	TGCGCCAGCAGCTTGGAGGGAGGGGCAACCTACGAGCAGTACTTC	CASSLEGGATYEQYF
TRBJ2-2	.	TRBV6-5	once	TGTGCCAGCAGTTCAACAGTATCTTTGACCGGGGAGCTGTTTTTT	CASSSTVSLTGELFF
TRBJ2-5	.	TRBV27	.	TGTGCCAGCAGTCCGCACCTCAACACAGAGACCCAGTACTTC	CASSPHLNTETQYF
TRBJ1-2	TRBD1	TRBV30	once	TGTGCCTGGAGGCCGGGGGACAGCAACTTTTATGGCTACACCTTC	CAWRPGDSNFYGYTF
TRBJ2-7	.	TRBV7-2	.	TGTGCCAGCAGGGGGGGAAACTACGAGCAGTACTTC	CASRGGNYEQYF
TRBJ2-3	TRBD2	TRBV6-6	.	TGTGCCAGCAGCCTTGGGACTTCCGGGGGGGATACGCAGTATTTT	CASSLGTSGGDTQYF
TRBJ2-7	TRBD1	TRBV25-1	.	TGTGCCAGCAGCAAGACAGGGTCCTACGAGCAGTACTTC	CASSKTGSYEQYF
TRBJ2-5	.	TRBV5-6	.	TGTGCCAGCAGCCCCCCAGTTCATGATCAAGAGACCCAGTACTTC	CASSPPVHDQETQYF
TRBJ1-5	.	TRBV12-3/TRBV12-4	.	TGTGCCAGCACCCCGGGGGTTCAGCAGCCCCAGCATTTT	CASTPGVQQPQHF
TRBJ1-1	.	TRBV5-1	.	TGCGCCAGCAGGCGGGGGATCTTGGACACTGAAGCTTTCTTT	CASRRGILDTEAFF
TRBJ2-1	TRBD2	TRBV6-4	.	TGTGCCAGCAGTGAGACTAGCGGGGGGCACAATGAGCAGTTCTTC	CASSETSGGHNEQFF
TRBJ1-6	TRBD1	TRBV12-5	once	TGTGCTAGTGGTTTGTTCAGGGGGATAGTCTCCTATAATTCACCCCTCCACTTT	CASGLFRGIVSYNSPLHF
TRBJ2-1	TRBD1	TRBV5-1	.	TGCGCCAGCAGCTTGTTCGGGACAGGGGGCTCGAATGAGCAGTTCTTC	CASSLFGTGGSNEQFF
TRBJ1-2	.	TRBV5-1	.	TGCGCCAGCAGCTTTGACGCCAGGGGTGCCTATGGCTACACCTTC	CASSFDARGAYGYTF
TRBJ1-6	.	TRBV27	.	TGTGCCAGCAGAATGGGGGCCGGGTATAATTCACCCCTCCACTTT	CASRMGAGYNSPLHF
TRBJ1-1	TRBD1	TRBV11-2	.	TGTGCCAGCAGCCGCACAGGGGGCACTGAAGCTTTCTTT	CASSRTGGTEAFF
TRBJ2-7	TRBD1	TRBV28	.	TGTGCCAGCTCGGCCGACGGGACAGGGTACGAGCAGTACTTC	CASSADGTGYEQYF
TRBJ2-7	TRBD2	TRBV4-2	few	TGTGCCAGCAGCCAAGATCTGACTAGCGGCTACGAGCAGTACTTC	CASSQDLTSGYEQYF
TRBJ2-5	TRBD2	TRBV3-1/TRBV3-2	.	TGTGCCAGCAGCCCCCCGGTGGGCGGGGGGATACAAGAGACCCAGTACTTC	CASSPPVGGGIQETQYF
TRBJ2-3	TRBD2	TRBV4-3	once	TGCGCCAGCAGCCAAGGACTAGCGCCAAGCACAGATACGCAGTATTTT	CASSQGLAPSTDTQYF
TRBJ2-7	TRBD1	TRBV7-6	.	TGTGCCAGCAGCTCCCCGGGACAGGGGGCCCACGAGCAGTACTTC	CASSSPGQGAHEQYF
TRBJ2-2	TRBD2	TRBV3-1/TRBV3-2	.	TGTGCCACCCCCTCGGGGGGGGAGAACACCGGGGAGCTGTTTTTT	CATPSGGENTGELFF
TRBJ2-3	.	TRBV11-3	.	TGTGCCAGCAGCGCCGTCGTGAGGACAGATACGCAGTATTTT	CASSAVVRTDTQYF
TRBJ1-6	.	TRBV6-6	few	TGTGCCAGCAGTTACTCGGTTCAGGGCTCACCCCTCCACTTT	CASSYSVQGSPLHF
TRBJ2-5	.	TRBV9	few	TGTGCCAGCAGCGTAGATTGGGGGCTCGGGGAGACCCAGTACTTC	CASSVDWGLGETQYF
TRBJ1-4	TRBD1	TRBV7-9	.	TGTGCCAGCAGCGCGGGACAGGGGTCCGAAAAACTGTTTTTT	CASSAGQGSEKLFF
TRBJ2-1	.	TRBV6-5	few	TGTGCCAGCAGTTACTCTTCGGTTCGAGGGAATGAGCAGTTCTTC	CASSYSSVRGNEQFF
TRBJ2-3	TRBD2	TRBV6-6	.	TGTGCCAGCAGTTACGGCGGGGGGGTCTCAGATACGCAGTATTTT	CASSYGGGVSDTQYF